A single sample gave rise to the 14 T cell receptor beta chains below, sequenced in a study of chemoradiotherapy in HPV16-positive cancers (dated by TCRdb to the early 2020s). The library was obtained by the immunoSEQ multiplex PCR assay. The clones in this table, taken by TCRdb from immuneACCESS, are in-frame only. Not every clone is retained; where verified, under half of the shortfall comes from an unresolved V gene, and the cause of the rest is unknown. Across this sample there are a few thousand clones, with 75% to 90% seen only once. In total, the top ten clones hold around 4.7% of the sample. The sample in question was tumor tissue, obtained from a patient who underwent chemoradiotherapy. The receptors here all came from a human donor with HPV-associated anogenital cancer.

The V call is TRBV4-2, the J call TRBJ2-5; D unclear. CDR1 and CDR2 (germline): LGHNA, YNFKEQ. CDR3 length: 15 residues. V shed 0 bases and J shed 7 bases, with 15 bases lying between them. The CDR3 coding sequence is TGTGCCAGCAGCCAAGATTCCGACCCAACGACGACCCAGTACTTC. Protein sequence: CASSQDSDPTTTQYF.

This clone was seen just once. The V and J genes are TRBV6-5 and TRBJ1-2, with D hard to call. This CDR3 is built from 15 residues. With 2 bases removed from V and 2 bases from J, the gap between germline ends came to 12 bases. Germline CDR1 MNHEY, CDR2 SVGAGI. The CDR3: CASSYGRMLNYGYTF. The CDR3 DNA follows: TGTGCCAGCAGTTACGGGAGGATGTTAAACTATGGCTACACCTTC.

This chain uses TRBV15 with TRBJ1-1; a possible D gene is TRBD1 (6 bases). Germline CDR1 is LNHNV and CDR2 is YYDKDF (reference sequence). The CDR3 consists of 15 residues. Between the trimmed V and J ends, which lost 2 bases and 1 base, there was a span of 11 bases. The CDR3 here is CATSRSGQTNTEAFF. The CDR3 coding sequence is TGTGCCACCAGCAGATCGGGACAAACGAACACTGAAGCTTTCTTT.

The chain is built from TRBV5-6 and TRBJ1-1; D possibly corresponds to TRBD1 (5 bases). V was cut by 1 base and J by 4 bases, with 14 bases left in between. The CDR3 consists of 15 residues. The germline V gene has CDR1 SGHDT and CDR2 YYEEEE. CDR3 sequence reads: CASSLSGQGSTEAFF. CDR3 nucleotides: TGTGCCAGCAGCTTGTCCGGTCAGGGAAGCACTGAAGCTTTCTTT.

This clone was counted a single time. The chain is built from TRBV2 and TRBJ2-3, with 7 bases fitting TRBD2. The CDR3 has 17 residues. V gave up 4 bases and J gave up 0 bases; unmatched junction bases: 10. CDR1 and CDR2 (germline): SNHLY, FYNNEI. CDR3 nucleotide sequence: TGTGCCAGCAGTGCAGGAGGGAGGGCCCGGAGCACAGATACGCAGTATTTT. As protein: CASSAGGRARSTDTQYF.

Written as DNA, the CDR3 is TGCGCCAGCAGCCAGAAAGCTTGGACGGAGACCCAGTACTTC. Amino acids: CASSQKAWTETQYF. V is TRBV4-3 and J is TRBJ2-5, with D unresolved. CDR1 and CDR2 from the germline V gene are LGHNA and YSLEER. The length of the CDR3 is 14 residues. Between the trimmed V and J ends, which lost 3 bases and 5 bases, there was a span of 13 bases.

In this sample, this clone turned up once. At the DNA level, this CDR3 is encoded by other sequences in the same sample as well. The chain couples TRBV7-2 to TRBJ2-7; the match to TRBD1 covers 7 bases. In germline, CDR1 is SGHTA, CDR2 FQGNSA. The CDR3 totals 15 residues. J lost 7 bases, V lost 6 bases, and 15 bases had no gene match. Written as DNA, the CDR3 is TGTGCCAGCAGGCTAAGGTGGACAGGACCGGGTGAGCAGTACTTC. This sequence encodes CASRLRWTGPGEQYF.

The genes are TRBV2 and TRBJ2-2, with a possible D match to TRBD1 (5 bases). The CDR3 has 15 amino acids. Germline V lookup: CDR1 SNHLY, CDR2 FYNNEI. The ends were cut back, 5 bases at V and 0 bases at J, with 10 bases in the middle. CDR3 DNA: TGTGCCAGCAGTAGGACACCCACGAACACCGGGGAGCTGTTTTTT. It translates to CASSRTPTNTGELFF.

The DNA for the CDR3 is TGTGCCAGCAGCCACCGACAGGGAGGGCGAGAGACCCAGTACTTC. The encoded protein is CASSHRQGGRETQYF. This sequence joins TRBV7-8 and TRBJ2-5; either TRBD1 or TRBD2 may supply D (7 bases each). Trimming pared 5 bases from V and 4 bases from J, leaving 17 bases between. The CDR3 loop spans 15 amino acids. The V gene's germline CDR1 is SGHVS and CDR2 FQNEAQ.

The genes are TRBV10-3 and TRBJ1-1; 7 bases are shared with TRBD1. The length of the CDR3 is 13 residues. V shed 11 bases, J shed 3 bases, and the junction held 9 bases outside the gene matches. In germline, CDR1 is ENHRY, CDR2 SYGVKD. CDR3 DNA sequence: TGTGCCGGAAGCAGGGGGGACGACACTGAAGCTTTCTTT. It yields the protein CAGSRGDDTEAFF.

V gene TRBV7-9 combines with J gene TRBJ1-3, with D maybe TRBD1 (6 bases). The CDR3 covers 15 residues. The germline V gene has CDR1 SEHNR and CDR2 FQNEAQ (reference sequence). Between the trimmed V and J ends, which lost 5 bases and 0 bases, there was a span of 11 bases. CDR3 region: CASSPGQPSGNTIYF. CDR3 DNA sequence: TGTGCCAGCAGCCCCGGACAGCCCTCTGGAAACACCATATATTTT.

This chain joins TRBV5-1 and TRBJ1-3, with 7 positions matching TRBD1. Trimming took 3 bases from V and 4 from J; bases not matched to a gene: 7. CDR1 and CDR2 (germline): SGHRS, YFSETQ. The CDR3 is 15 residues long. In DNA, the CDR3 is TGCGCCAGCAGCTCGCCGACAGGGACGGGAAACACCATATATTTT. It yields the protein CASSSPTGTGNTIYF.

This chain connects TRBV5-1 to TRBJ2-2, with 13 bases lining up with TRBD2. The V and J ends lost 0 bases and 1 base, in that order; junction bases with no gene match: 9. Germline assignment: CDR1 SGHRS and CDR2 YFSETQ. The CDR3 contains 20 residues. CDR3 DNA sequence: TGCGCCAGCAGCTTGGTTTCCGGACTAGCGGGAGCTCTGAACACCGGGGAGCTGTTTTTT. The encoded protein is CASSLVSGLAGALNTGELFF.

The CDR3 reads CASSYDWVSTDTQYF. The DNA for the CDR3 is TGTGCCAGCAGTTATGATTGGGTTAGCACAGATACGCAGTATTTT. This chain uses TRBV27 with TRBJ2-3; no reliable D call. Trimming took 4 bases from V and 0 from J, leaving 11 bases between them. Per the germline V gene, CDR1 is MNHEY and CDR2 is SMNVEV (reference sequence). CDR3 length equals 15 residues.